These 9 T cell receptor beta chains share one sample of origin, sequenced in a study of response to subunit inactivated influenza vaccine. TCRdb processed the RT-PCR reads anew with MiXCR; each CDR3 protein has one entry. The sample lists some 520,000 distinct CDR3 sequences; more than 15% were seen once. Sequenced here: CD4+ T cells sorted from PBMCs, sampled around 25 months after vaccination. All receptors come from a man aged 50-75 years who received an inactivated influenza vaccine.

The chain couples TRBV20-1 to TRBJ2-7; possible D gene TRBD1, 6 bases. The CDR3 is made up of 14 amino acids. The V gene lost 3 bases and the J gene lost 0 bases, with 12 bases spanning the gap. Germline V lookup: CDR1 DFQATT, CDR2 SNEGSKA (reference sequence). CDR3 DNA sequence: TGCAGTGCTAGCCGGTGGGGGCGCTCCTACGAGCAGTACTTC. Amino acid sequence: CSASRWGRSYEQYF.

This chain links TRBV28 with TRBJ1-2; possibly TRBD1 for D (6 bases). CDR3 length: 14 residues. V was cut by 6 bases and J by 1 base, with 12 bases left in between. CDR1 is MDHEN and CDR2 is SYDVKM in the germline V gene. CDR3 loop: CASSETGNNYGYTF. The CDR3 DNA reads TGTGCCAGCAGCGAGACAGGAAATAACTATGGCTACACCTTC.

V gene TRBV18 combines with J gene TRBJ2-1; TRBD1 is a possible D gene (6 bases). CDR3 size: 13 residues. Germline assignment: CDR1 KGHSH and CDR2 LQKENI. The V and J ends lost 0 bases and 14 bases respectively, with 14 bases between them. CDR3 amino acids: CASSPPGGTQEFF. The DNA of the CDR3 is TGTGCCAGCTCACCACCAGGGGGTACTCAGGAGTTCTTC.

This clonotype was seen a handful of times. V usage is TRBV11-2 and J usage is TRBJ2-1, with 7 bases fitting TRBD2. From germline, CDR1 is SGHAT and CDR2 FQNNGV. The junction had 10 bases not matched to a gene; V was cut back by 4 bases and J by 7 bases. The CDR3 runs to 15 residues. The DNA of the CDR3 is TGTGCCAGCAGCTCTCGACAGCGGGGTAGGAATGAGCAGTTCTTC. Encoded protein: CASSSRQRGRNEQFF.

This sequence joins TRBV7-9 and TRBJ2-5; either TRBD1 or TRBD2 may fit D (5 bases each). The germline V gene has CDR1 SEHNR and CDR2 FQNEAQ (reference sequence). The CDR3 runs to 13 residues. Trimming took off 8 bases at V and 5 bases at J, with 15 bases between the two ends. The CDR3: CASRGTWGETQYF. The CDR3 DNA follows: TGTGCCAGCCGGGGCACTTGGGGGGAGACCCAGTACTTC.

The V and J genes are TRBV28 and TRBJ1-5, with no clear D. This CDR3 comprises 14 residues. Trimming removed 5 bases at V and 4 bases at J, with 12 bases between. Germline CDR1 and CDR2: MDHEN and SYDVKM. CDR3 amino acids: CASSAGLWNQPQHF. The CDR3 nucleotides read TGTGCCAGCAGTGCGGGATTGTGGAATCAGCCCCAGCATTTT. Full variable domain (outside the CDR3, taken from reference TRBV28 and TRBJ1-5): DVKVTQSSRYLVKRTGEKVFLECVQDMDHENMFWYRQDPGLGLRLIYFSYDVKMKEKGDIPEGYSVSREKKERFSLILESASTNQTSMYLCASSAGLWNQPQHFGDGTRLSIL.

In its sample, this clonotype was seen a few times. This chain connects TRBV6-1 to TRBJ2-5; TRBD1 aligns across 8 bases. Trimming cost V 4 bases and J 8 bases; bases outside gene matches: 9. The V gene's germline CDR1 is MNHNS and CDR2 SASEGT. The CDR3 is 14 amino acids. CDR3 DNA: TGTGCCAGCAGTGGATGGACAGGGTCTGATACCCAGTACTTC. This translates into CASSGWTGSDTQYF.

The J gene is TRBJ1-3, the V gene TRBV20-1; the D gene is possibly TRBD1 (5 bases). Trimming cost V 6 bases and J 0 bases, with 15 bases left between them. The length of the CDR3 is 15 residues. CDR1 and CDR2 from the germline V gene are DFQATT and SNEGSKA (reference sequence). In DNA, the CDR3 is TGCAGTGCCCTTATCCCGGGGCGCTCTGGAAACACCATATATTTT. The encoded protein is CSALIPGRSGNTIYF.

CDR3 sequence (DNA): TGTGCCAGCAGCCAAGATGCGCAGGCCAACGTCCTGACTTTC. It translates to CASSQDAQANVLTF. The rearrangement joins TRBV3-1 to TRBJ2-6, with unresolved D. Germline CDR1 LGHDT, CDR2 YNNKEL (reference sequence). The CDR3 loop spans 14 amino acids. V was cut by 0 bases and J by 6 bases, with 6 bases left in between.